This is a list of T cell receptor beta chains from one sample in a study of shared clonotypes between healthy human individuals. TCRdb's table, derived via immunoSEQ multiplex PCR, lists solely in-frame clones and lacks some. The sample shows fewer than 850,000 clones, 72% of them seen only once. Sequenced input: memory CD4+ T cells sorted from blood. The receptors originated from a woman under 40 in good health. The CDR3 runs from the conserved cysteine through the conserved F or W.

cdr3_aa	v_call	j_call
CASSLGDYSYNEQFF	TRBV5-1	TRBJ2-1
CSVEWGTSGRAGFEQFF	TRBV29-1	TRBJ2-1
CASSAPDRGLETQYF	TRBV7-9	TRBJ2-5
CASTRGTGELFF	TRBV6-5	TRBJ2-2
CAISPGPGETQYF	TRBV10-3	TRBJ2-5
CASSLAGSGNTIYF	TRBV28	TRBJ1-3
CASSLAGQNTEAFF	TRBV7-2	TRBJ1-1
CASSPSGSGGTQYF	TRBV5-1	TRBJ2-5
CASSFGRTNTEAFF	TRBV5-4	TRBJ1-1
CASSPEGQGQEKLFF	TRBV2	TRBJ1-4
CASSQPRGRSPLQPQHF	TRBV28	TRBJ1-5
CASMAGQGPNQPQHF	TRBV2	TRBJ1-5
CASNSGSTDTQYF	TRBV6-1	TRBJ2-3
CAIGTSGHEQYF	TRBV30	TRBJ2-7
CASSLVRAIGAYNEQFF	TRBV11-2	TRBJ2-1
CASSDGTNQETQYF	TRBV25-1	TRBJ2-5
CASSGSGYGYTF	TRBV2	TRBJ1-2
CASSAPGDTQYF	TRBV25-1	TRBJ2-3
CASSFRETAGGYTF	TRBV27	TRBJ1-2
CAAALANPEQYF	TRBV5-4	TRBJ2-7
CASSSPTGWGTEAFF	TRBV5-1	TRBJ1-1
CASSLDHRDEQFF	TRBV5-1	TRBJ2-1
CASRREANYGYTF	TRBV2	TRBJ1-2
CASSSMNTEAFF	TRBV6-1	TRBJ1-1
CASSPAGIIGQPQHF	TRBV6-5	TRBJ1-5
CASSLRSRDRVGSYEQYF	TRBV5-1	TRBJ2-7
CASSNGQGAKEYF	TRBV19	TRBJ2-7
CSVVRAGGTHEQYF	TRBV29-1	TRBJ2-7
CASSPLRQASGNTIYF	TRBV18	TRBJ1-3